This T cell receptor (beta chain) was identified in a study of technical replicates of blood from four donors. In germline, CDR1 is SGHTA, CDR2 FQGNSA. V was pared by 5 bases and J by 6 bases, with 2 bases of the junction left unmatched. This CDR3 is built from 13 residues. Sequencing used immunoSEQ multiplex PCR; TCRdb keeps in-frame clones, though not all of them. The data hold 53,000 or so clones, with 93% observed a single time. What was sequenced was PBMCs. The chain is built from TRBV7-2 and TRBJ1-5, with 9 bases fitting TRBD1. The receptor was derived from a human donor in good health. Some clones in this sample may be carry-over from other donors' samples. CDR3 region: CASSPTGGQPQHF. CDR3 bases: TGTGCCAGCAGCCCGACAGGGGGTCAGCCCCAGCATTTT.